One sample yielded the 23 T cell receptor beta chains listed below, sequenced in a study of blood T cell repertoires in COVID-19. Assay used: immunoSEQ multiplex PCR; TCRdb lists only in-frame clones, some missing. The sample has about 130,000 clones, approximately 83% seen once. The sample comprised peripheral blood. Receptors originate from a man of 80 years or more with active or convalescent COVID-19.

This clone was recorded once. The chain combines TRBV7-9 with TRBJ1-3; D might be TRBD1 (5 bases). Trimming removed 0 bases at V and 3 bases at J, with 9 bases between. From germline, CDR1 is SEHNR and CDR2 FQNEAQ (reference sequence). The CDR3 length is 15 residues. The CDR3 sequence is CASSLAGVGGNTIYF. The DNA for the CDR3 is TGTGCCAGCAGCTTAGCAGGGGTCGGTGGAAACACCATATATTTT.

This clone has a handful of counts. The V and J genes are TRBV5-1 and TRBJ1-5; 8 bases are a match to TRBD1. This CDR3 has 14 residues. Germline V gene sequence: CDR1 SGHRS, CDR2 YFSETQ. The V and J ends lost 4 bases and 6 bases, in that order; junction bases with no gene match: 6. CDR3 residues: CASSPQGEFQPQHF. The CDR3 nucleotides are TGCGCCAGCAGCCCACAGGGGGAGTTTCAGCCCCAGCATTTT.

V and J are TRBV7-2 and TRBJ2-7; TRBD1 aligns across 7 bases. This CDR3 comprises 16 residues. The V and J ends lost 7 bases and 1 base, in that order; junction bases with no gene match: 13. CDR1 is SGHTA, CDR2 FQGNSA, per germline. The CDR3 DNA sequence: TGTGCCAGCACCTCCGGGCAAATGACAGGGTCCTACGAGCAGTACTTC. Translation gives CASTSGQMTGSYEQYF. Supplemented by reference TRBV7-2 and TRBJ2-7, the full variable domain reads GAGVSQSPSNKVTEKGKDVELRCDPISGHTALYWYRQSLGQGLEFLIYFQGNSAPDKSGLPSDRFSAERTGGSVSTLTIQRTQQEDSAVYLCASTSGQMTGSYEQYFGPGTRLTVT.

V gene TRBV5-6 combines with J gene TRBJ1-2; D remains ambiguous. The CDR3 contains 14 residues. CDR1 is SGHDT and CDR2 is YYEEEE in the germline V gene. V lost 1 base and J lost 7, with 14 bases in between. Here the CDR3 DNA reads TGTGCCAGCAGCTTGCACCGGGGTATGAGTGGCTACACCTTC. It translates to CASSLHRGMSGYTF. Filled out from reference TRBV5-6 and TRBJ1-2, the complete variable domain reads DAGVTQSPTHLIKTRGQQVTLRCSPKSGHDTVSWYQQALGQGPQFIFQYYEEEERQRGNFPDRFSGHQFPNYSSELNVNALLLGDSALYLCASSLHRGMSGYTFGSGTRLTVV.

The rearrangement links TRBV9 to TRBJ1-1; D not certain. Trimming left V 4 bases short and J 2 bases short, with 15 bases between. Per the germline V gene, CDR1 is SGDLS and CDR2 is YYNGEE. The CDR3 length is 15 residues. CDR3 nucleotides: TGTGCCAGCAGCCCCCGGGGTGGGCGCAACACTGAAGCTTTCTTT. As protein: CASSPRGGRNTEAFF.

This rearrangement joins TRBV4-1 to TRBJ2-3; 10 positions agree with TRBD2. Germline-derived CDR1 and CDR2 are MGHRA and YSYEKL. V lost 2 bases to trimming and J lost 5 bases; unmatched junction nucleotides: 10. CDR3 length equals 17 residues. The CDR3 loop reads CASSQPISGGAVDTQYF. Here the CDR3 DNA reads TGCGCCAGCAGCCAACCTATAAGCGGGGGGGCCGTAGATACGCAGTATTTT.

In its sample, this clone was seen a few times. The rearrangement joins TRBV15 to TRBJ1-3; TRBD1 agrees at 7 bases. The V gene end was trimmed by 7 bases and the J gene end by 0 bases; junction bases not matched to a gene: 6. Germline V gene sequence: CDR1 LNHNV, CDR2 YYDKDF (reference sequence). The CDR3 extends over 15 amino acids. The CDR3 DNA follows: TGTGCCACCAATCAGGGACAGTCCTCTGGAAACACCATATATTTT. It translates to CATNQGQSSGNTIYF.

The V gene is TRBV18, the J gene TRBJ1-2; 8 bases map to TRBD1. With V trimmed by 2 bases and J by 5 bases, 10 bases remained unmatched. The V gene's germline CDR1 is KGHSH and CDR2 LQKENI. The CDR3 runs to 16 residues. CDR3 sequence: CASSPDQQGAIYGYTF. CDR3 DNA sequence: TGTGCCAGCTCACCAGATCAGCAGGGGGCGATATATGGCTACACCTTC.

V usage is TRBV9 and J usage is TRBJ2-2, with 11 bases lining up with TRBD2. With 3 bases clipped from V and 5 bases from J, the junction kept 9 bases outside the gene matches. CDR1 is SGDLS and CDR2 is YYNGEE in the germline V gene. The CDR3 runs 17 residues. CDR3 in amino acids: CASSGRLTSGVTGELFF. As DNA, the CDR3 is TGTGCCAGCAGCGGCCGATTGACTAGCGGGGTAACCGGGGAGCTGTTTTTT. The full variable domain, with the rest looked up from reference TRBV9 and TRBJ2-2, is DSGVTQTPKHLITATGQRVTLRCSPRSGDLSVYWYQQSLDQGLQFLIQYYNGEERAKGNILERFSAQQFPDLHSELNLSSLELGDSALYFCASSGRLTSGVTGELFFGEGSRLTVL.

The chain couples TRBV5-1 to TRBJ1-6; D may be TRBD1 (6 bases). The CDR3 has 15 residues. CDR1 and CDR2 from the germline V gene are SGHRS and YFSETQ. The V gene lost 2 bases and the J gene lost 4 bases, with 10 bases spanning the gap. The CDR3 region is CASSLQGGYNSPLHF. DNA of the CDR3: TGCGCCAGCAGCTTACAGGGCGGGTATAATTCACCCCTCCACTTT.

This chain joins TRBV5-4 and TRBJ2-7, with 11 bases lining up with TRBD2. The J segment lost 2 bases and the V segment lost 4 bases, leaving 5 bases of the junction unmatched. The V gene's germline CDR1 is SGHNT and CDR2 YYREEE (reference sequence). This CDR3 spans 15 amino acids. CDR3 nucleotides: TGTGCCAGCAGCCCGGTACTAGCGGGGGCCTACGAGCAGTACTTC. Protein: CASSPVLAGAYEQYF. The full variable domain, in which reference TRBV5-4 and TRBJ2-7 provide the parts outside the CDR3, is ETGVTQSPTHLIKTRGQQVTLRCSSQSGHNTVSWYQQALGQGPQFIFQYYREEENGRGNFPPRFSGLQFPNYSSELNVNALELDDSALYLCASSPVLAGAYEQYFGPGTRLTVT.

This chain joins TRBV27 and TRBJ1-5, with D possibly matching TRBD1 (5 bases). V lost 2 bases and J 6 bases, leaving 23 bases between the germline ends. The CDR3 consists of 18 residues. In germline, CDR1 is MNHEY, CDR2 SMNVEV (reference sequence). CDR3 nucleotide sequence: TGTGCCAGCAGTTTACGTTCACCGGGACTAAGTTCTTCTCAGCCCCAGCATTTT. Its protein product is CASSLRSPGLSSSQPQHF.

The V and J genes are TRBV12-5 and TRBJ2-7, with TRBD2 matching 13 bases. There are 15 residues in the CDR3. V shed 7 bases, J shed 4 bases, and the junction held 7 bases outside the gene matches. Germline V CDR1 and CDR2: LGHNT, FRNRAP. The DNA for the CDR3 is TGTGCTAGTGAACAAAGGACTAGCGGGAGTTACGAGCAGTACTTC. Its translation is CASEQRTSGSYEQYF.

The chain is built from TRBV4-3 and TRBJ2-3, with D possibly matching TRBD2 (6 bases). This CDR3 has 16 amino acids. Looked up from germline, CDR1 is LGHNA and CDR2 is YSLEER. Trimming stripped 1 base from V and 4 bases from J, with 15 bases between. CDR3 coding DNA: TGCGCCAGCAGCCAAGGAGGAGGGGTTCTCGCAGATACGCAGTATTTT. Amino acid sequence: CASSQGGGVLADTQYF.

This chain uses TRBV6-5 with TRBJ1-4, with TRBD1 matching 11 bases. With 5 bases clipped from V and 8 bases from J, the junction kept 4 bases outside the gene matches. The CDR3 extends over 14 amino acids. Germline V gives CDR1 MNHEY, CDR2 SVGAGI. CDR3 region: CASSNRDRGEKLFF. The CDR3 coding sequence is TGTGCCAGCAGTAACCGGGACAGGGGGGAAAAACTGTTTTTT.

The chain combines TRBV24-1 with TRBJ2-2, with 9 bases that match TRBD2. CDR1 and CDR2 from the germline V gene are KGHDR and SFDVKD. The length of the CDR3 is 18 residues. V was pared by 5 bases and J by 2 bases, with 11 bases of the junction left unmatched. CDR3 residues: CATSGPRGLAGNTGELFF. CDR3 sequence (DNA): TGTGCCACCAGTGGCCCTCGGGGCCTAGCGGGAAACACCGGGGAGCTGTTTTTT.

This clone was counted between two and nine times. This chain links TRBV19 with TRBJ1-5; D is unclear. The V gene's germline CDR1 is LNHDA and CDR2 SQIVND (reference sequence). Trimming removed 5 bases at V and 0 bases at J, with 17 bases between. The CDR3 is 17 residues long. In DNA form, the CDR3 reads TGTGCCAGTAGTCCCAACAAACGGCACTATAGCAATCAGCCCCAGCATTTT. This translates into CASSPNKRHYSNQPQHF.

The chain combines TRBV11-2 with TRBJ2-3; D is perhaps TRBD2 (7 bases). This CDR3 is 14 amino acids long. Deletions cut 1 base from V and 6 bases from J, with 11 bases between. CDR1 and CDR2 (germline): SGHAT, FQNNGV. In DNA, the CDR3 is TGTGCCAGCAGCTTAGGTCGGGGGGCGGATACGCAGTATTTT. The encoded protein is CASSLGRGADTQYF.

CDR3 protein: CSASRDSRETQYF. The CDR3, as DNA: TGCAGTGCTAGTCGGGACAGTCGGGAGACCCAGTACTTC. This chain joins TRBV20-1 and TRBJ2-5; TRBD1 matches 7 bases. CDR1 and CDR2 (germline): DFQATT, SNEGSKA (reference sequence). V lost 3 bases to trimming and J lost 5 bases; unmatched junction nucleotides: 6. The CDR3 is made up of 13 amino acids.

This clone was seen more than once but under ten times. CDR3 sequence (DNA): TGTGCCAGCAGTTACTCGAGGGCGGAAAACACTGAAGCTTTCTTT. As protein: CASSYSRAENTEAFF. The V gene is TRBV6-6, the J gene TRBJ1-1, with unresolved D. The germline V gene has CDR1 MNHNY and CDR2 SVGAGI (reference sequence). The CDR3 has 15 residues. Between the trimmed V and J ends, which lost 0 bases and 2 bases, there was a span of 10 bases.

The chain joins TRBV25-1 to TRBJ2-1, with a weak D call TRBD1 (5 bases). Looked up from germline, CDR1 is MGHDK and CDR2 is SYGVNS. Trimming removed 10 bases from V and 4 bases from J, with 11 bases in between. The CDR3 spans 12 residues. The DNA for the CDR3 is TGTGCCACCAAGGACACTTACAATGAGCAGTTCTTC. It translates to CATKDTYNEQFF.

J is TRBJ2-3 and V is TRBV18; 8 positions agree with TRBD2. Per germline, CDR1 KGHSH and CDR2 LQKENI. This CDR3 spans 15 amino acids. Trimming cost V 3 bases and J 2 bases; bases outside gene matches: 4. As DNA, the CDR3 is TGTGCCAGCTCACCCGGACTAGCAAACACAGATACGCAGTATTTT. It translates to CASSPGLANTDTQYF.

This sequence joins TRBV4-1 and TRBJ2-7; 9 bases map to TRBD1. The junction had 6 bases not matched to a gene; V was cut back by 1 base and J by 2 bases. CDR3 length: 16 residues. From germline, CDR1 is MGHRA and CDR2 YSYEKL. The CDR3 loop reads CASSQGRGQGTYEQYF. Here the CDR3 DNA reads TGCGCCAGCAGCCAAGGGAGGGGACAGGGTACCTACGAGCAGTACTTC.